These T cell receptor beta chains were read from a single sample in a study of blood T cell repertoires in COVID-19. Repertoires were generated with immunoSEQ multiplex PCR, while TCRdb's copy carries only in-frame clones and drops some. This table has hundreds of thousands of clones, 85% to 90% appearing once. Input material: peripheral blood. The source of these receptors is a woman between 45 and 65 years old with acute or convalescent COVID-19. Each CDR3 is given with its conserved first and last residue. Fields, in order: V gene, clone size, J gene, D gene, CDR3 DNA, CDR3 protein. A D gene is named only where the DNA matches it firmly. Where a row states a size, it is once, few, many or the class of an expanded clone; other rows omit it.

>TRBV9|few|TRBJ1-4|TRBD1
TGTGCCAGCAGCCAGAGGGACAGGGCTAATGAAAAACTGTTTTTT
CASSQRDRANEKLFF
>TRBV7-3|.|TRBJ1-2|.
TGTGCCAGCAGCTATGAGGGAGGAAGAGGCTACACCTTC
CASSYEGGRGYTF
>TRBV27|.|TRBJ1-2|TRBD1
TGTGCCAGCCGGGACAGACACAACTATGGCTACACCTTC
CASRDRHNYGYTF
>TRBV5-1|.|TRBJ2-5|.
TGCGCCAGCAGCCGGGAGCGTGAGAAAGAGACCCAGTACTTC
CASSREREKETQYF
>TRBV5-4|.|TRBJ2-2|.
TGTGCCAGCAGCTTGACGGGAGTGGGCACCGGGGAGCTGTTTTTT
CASSLTGVGTGELFF
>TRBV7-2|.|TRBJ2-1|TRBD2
TGTGCCAGCAGCCCATTTTTTGCGGGGGGGTTCAATGAGCAGTTCTTC
CASSPFFAGGFNEQFF
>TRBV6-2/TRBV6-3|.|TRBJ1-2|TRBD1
TGTGCCAGCAGCCCTACAGGGGACAACTATGGCTACACCTTC
CASSPTGDNYGYTF
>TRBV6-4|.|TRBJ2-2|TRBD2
TGTGCCAGCAGTGACTCAGCTAGCGGGTTGAACACCGGGGAGCTGTTTTTT
CASSDSASGLNTGELFF
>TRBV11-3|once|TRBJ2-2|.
TGTGCCAGCAGCCAATCTACCGGGACTGCTCGGAGAACCGGGGAGCTGTTTTTT
CASSQSTGTARRTGELFF
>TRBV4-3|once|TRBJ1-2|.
TGCGCCAGCAGCCAAGAAGGGGGACCCATAGGTGGCTACACCTTC
CASSQEGGPIGGYTF
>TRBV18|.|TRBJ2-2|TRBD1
TGTGCCAGCTCACCTCCACAGGGGGCAAACACCGGGGAGCTGTTTTTT
CASSPPQGANTGELFF
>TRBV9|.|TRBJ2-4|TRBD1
TGTGCCAGCAGCGTAGACTCGGACAGGGAGATTCAGTACTTC
CASSVDSDREIQYF
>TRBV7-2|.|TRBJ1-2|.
TGTGCCAGCAGCTTATCGGCCGGGGGTGGCTACACCTTC
CASSLSAGGGYTF
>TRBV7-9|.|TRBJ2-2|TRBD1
TGTGCCAGCAGCTTAGCGGGACAGGGCAACACCGGGGAGCTGTTTTTT
CASSLAGQGNTGELFF
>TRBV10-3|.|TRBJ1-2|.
TGTGCCATCAGTGATTCGGACAGCTACTATGGCTACACCTTC
CAISDSDSYYGYTF
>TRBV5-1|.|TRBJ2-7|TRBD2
TGCGCCAGCAGCTTGGCGGGGGAGATCGGACTAGCGGGACTATCCTACGAGCAGTACTTC
CASSLAGEIGLAGLSYEQYF
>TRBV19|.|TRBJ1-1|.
TGTGCCAGTAGTACGGAGGACGGGCGTAGGGCTGAAGCTTTCTTT
CASSTEDGRRAEAFF
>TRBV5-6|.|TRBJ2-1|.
TGTGCCAGCAGTGTTTACTCCGCCGATGAGCAGTTCTTC
CASSVYSADEQFF
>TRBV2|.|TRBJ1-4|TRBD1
TGTGCCAGCAGTGTCCGACAGGGGAATGAGGCTGAAAAACTGTTTTTT
CASSVRQGNEAEKLFF